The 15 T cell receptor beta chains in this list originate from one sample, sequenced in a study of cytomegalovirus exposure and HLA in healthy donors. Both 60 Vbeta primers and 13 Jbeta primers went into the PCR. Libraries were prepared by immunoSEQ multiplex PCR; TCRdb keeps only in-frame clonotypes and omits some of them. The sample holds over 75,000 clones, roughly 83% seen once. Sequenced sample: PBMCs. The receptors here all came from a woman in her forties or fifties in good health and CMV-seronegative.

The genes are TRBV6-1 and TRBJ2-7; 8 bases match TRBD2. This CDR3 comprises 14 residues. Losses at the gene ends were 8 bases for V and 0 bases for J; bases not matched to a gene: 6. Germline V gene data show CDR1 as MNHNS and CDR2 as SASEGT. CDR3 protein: CASRGGTRSYEQYF. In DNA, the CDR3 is TGTGCCAGCCGCGGGGGGACCCGCTCCTACGAGCAGTACTTC.

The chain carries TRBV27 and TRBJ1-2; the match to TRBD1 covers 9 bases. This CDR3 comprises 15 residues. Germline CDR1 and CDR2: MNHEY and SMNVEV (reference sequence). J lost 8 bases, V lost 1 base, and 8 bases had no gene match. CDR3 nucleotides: TGTGCCAGCAGTTTATTCAGCCGGGACAGGGACGGCTACACCTTC. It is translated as CASSLFSRDRDGYTF.

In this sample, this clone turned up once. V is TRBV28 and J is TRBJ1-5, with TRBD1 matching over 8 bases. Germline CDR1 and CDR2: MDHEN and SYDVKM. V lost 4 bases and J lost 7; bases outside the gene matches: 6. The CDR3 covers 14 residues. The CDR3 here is CASSSQGARQPQHF. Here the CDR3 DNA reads TGTGCCAGCAGTTCTCAGGGGGCAAGGCAGCCCCAGCATTTT.

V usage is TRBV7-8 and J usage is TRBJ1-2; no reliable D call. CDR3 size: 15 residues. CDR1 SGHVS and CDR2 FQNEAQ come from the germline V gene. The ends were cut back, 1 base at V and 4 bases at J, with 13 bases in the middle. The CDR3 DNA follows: TGTGCCAGCAGCTTAGTGGGCTTGGCCCCCTATGGCTACACCTTC. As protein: CASSLVGLAPYGYTF.

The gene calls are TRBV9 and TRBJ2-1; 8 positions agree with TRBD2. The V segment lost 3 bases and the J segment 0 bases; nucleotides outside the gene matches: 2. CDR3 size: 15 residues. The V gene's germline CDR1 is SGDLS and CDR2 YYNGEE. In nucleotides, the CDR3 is TGTGCCAGCAGCGAGCGGGGGAGCTCCTACAATGAGCAGTTCTTC. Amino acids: CASSERGSSYNEQFF.

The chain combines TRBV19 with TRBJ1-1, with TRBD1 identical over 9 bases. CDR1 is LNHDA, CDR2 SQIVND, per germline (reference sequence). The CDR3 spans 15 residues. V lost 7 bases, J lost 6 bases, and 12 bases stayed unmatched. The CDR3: CASTKLRDRAAEAFF. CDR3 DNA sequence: TGTGCCAGTACCAAATTAAGGGACAGGGCGGCTGAAGCTTTCTTT.

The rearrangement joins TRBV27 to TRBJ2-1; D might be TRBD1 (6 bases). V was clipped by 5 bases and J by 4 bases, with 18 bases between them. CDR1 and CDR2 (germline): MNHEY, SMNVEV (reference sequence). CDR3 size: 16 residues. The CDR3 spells CASSPKGTIPYNEQFF. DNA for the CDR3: TGTGCCAGCAGTCCGAAAGGGACAATTCCTTACAATGAGCAGTTCTTC.

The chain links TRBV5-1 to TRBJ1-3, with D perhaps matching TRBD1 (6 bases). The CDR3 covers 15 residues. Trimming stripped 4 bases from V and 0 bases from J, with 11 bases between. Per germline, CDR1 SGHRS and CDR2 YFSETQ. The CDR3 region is CASSIGQSSGNTIYF. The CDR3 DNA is TGCGCCAGCAGCATTGGACAGTCCTCTGGAAACACCATATATTTT.

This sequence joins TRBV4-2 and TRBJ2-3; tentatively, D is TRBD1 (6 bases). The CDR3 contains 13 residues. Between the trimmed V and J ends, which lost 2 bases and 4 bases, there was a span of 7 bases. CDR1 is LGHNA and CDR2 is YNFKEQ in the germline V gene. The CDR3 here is CASSQYRADTQYF. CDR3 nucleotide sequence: TGTGCCAGCAGCCAATACAGGGCAGATACGCAGTATTTT.

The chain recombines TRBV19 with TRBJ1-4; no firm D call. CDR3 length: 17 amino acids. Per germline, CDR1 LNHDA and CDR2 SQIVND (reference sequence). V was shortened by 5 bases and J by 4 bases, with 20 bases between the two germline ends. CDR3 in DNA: TGTGCCAGTAGTTCCCTCCCACGAGACTACAGTAATGAAAAACTGTTTTTT. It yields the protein CASSSLPRDYSNEKLFF. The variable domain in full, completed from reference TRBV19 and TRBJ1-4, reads DGGITQSPKYLFRKEGQNVTLSCEQNLNHDAMYWYRQDPGQGLRLIYYSQIVNDFQKGDIAEGYSVSREKKESFPLTVTSAQKNPTAFYLCASSSLPRDYSNEKLFFGSGTQLSVL.

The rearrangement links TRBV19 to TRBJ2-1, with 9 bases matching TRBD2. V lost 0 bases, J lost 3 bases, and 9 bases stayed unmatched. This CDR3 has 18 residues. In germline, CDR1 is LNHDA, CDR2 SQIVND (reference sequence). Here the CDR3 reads CASSIDLVSSGDYNEQFF. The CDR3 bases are TGTGCCAGTAGTATAGATCTGGTGTCTAGCGGGGACTACAATGAGCAGTTCTTC.

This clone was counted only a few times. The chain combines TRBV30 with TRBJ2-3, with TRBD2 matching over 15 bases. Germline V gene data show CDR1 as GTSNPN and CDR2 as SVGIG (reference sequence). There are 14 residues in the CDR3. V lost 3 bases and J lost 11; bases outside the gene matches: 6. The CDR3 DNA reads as TGTGCCTGGAGCGGACTAGCGGGGGGGGGCGGGCAGTATTTT. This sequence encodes CAWSGLAGGGGQYF.

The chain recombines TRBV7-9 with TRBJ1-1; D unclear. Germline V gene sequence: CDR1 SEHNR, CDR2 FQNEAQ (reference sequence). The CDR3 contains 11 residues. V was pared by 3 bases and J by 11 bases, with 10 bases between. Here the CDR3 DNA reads TGTGCCAGCAGCTTTACCGGGGAGGCTTTCTTT. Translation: CASSFTGEAFF.

The CDR3 is CASSSGQTNYGYTF. The CDR3 DNA follows: TGTGCCAGCAGCTCTGGACAGACTAACTATGGCTACACCTTC. This chain uses TRBV5-5 with TRBJ1-2; a weak D match, TRBD1 (6 bases). V lost 3 bases to trimming and J lost 0 bases, with 9 bases between them. CDR1 is SGHKS and CDR2 is YYEKEE in the germline V gene (reference sequence). CDR3 length equals 14 residues.

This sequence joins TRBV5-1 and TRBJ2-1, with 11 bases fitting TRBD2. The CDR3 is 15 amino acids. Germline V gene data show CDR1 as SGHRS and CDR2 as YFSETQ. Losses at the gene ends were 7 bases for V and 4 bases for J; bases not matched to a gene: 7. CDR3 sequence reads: CASRTSGGTYNEQFF. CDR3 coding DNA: TGCGCCAGCCGAACTAGCGGGGGAACATACAATGAGCAGTTCTTC.